This is a list of T cell receptor beta chains from one sample in a study of T cells after posttransplantation cyclophosphamide. TCRdb's table, derived via immunoSEQ multiplex PCR, lists solely in-frame clones and lacks some. Of about 28,000 clones listed, just over 85% are singletons. Sequencing used PBMCs. Source of these receptors: a middle-aged man. The CDR3 runs from the conserved cysteine through the conserved F or W. Each record gives: J gene, V gene, D gene, clone size, CDR3 protein, CDR3 DNA. D genes are given only for firm matches. Clone size is shown for a subset of rows, as once, few, many or a class of expanded clone.

TRBJ1-1 TRBV2 - - CASSVSVNTEAFF TGTGCCAGCAGTGTATCGGTGAACACTGAAGCTTTCTTT
TRBJ2-7 TRBV6-5 - - CASSYAPQYYEQYF TGTGCCAGCAGTTACGCCCCCCAGTACTACGAGCAGTACTTC
TRBJ1-2 TRBV5-4 - - CASSLDGPYGYTF TGTGCCAGCAGCTTGGATGGGCCATATGGCTACACCTTC
TRBJ2-1 TRBV30 TRBD2 few CAWSVSGGQEQFF TGTGCCTGGAGTGTTAGCGGGGGGCAGGAGCAGTTCTTC
TRBJ1-5 TRBV5-1 - - CASSLGGAPQPQHF TGCGCCAGCAGCTTAGGGGGGGCCCCACAGCCCCAGCATTTT
TRBJ1-2 TRBV18 TRBD1 - CASSPRQGVDGYTF TGTGCCAGCTCACCTCGACAGGGGGTCGATGGCTACACCTTC
TRBJ2-7 TRBV7-2 TRBD1 - CASSRTGKNYEQYF TGTGCCAGCAGCCGGACAGGAAAGAACTACGAGCAGTACTTC
TRBJ1-3 TRBV4-2 - - CASSRGSSGNTIYF TGTGCCAGCAGCCGAGGGAGCTCTGGAAACACCATATATTTT
TRBJ1-5 TRBV2 - - CASRREWSNQPQHF TGTGCCAGCAGGAGGGAGTGGAGCAATCAGCCCCAGCATTTT
TRBJ2-3 TRBV4-1 TRBD2 - CASSHSGGAERADTQYF TGCGCCAGCAGCCATTCGGGGGGGGCGGAGAGGGCAGATACGCAGTATTTT
TRBJ2-3 TRBV6-6 - - CASSYSAAHRTDTQYF TGTGCCAGCAGTTACTCGGCCGCCCACCGCACAGATACGCAGTATTTT
TRBJ1-1 TRBV2 - - CASKLEEQVVF TGTGCCAGCAAGTTGGAGGAGCAAGTCGTCTTT
TRBJ1-3 TRBV9 - - CASSVASSGNTIYF TGTGCCAGCAGCGTAGCGAGCTCTGGAAACACCATATATTTT
TRBJ1-2 TRBV4-2 - once CASSQVIYGESDGYTF TGTGCCAGCAGCCAAGTCATTTATGGAGAGTCGGATGGCTACACCTTC
TRBJ2-3 TRBV28 TRBD2 - CASSGTRGADTQYF TGTGCCAGCAGCGGGACTAGGGGCGCAGATACGCAGTATTTT
TRBJ2-3 TRBV5-1 TRBD2 - CASSRGGGKDTQYF TGCGCCAGCAGCAGGGGCGGGGGGAAAGATACGCAGTATTTT
TRBJ1-1 TRBV5-1 - - CASSLAGVLRNTEAFF TGCGCCAGCAGCTTGGCAGGGGTATTGCGGAACACTGAAGCTTTCTTT
TRBJ2-1 TRBV13 - - CASSQRQDEQFF TGTGCCAGCAGCCAAAGGCAGGATGAGCAGTTCTTC
TRBJ2-7 TRBV7-9 - - CASSLTQFEQYF TGTGCCAGCAGCTTAACGCAGTTCGAGCAGTACTTC
TRBJ2-7 TRBV11-1 TRBD1 - CASSTAGTGGPYEQYF TGTGCCAGCAGCACGGCCGGGACAGGGGGCCCCTACGAGCAGTACTTC
TRBJ1-5 TRBV28 - once CASERGGASNQPQHF TGTGCCAGCGAGAGGGGGGGGGCTAGCAATCAGCCCCAGCATTTT
TRBJ2-5 TRBV9 - - CASSVGAGPETQYF TGTGCCAGCAGCGTAGGCGCAGGGCCAGAGACCCAGTACTTC